The source of this T cell receptor beta chain is a study of T cell repertoires in aging, cancer and after chemotherapy. Rearranged V-D-J TRB sequences were amplified with a mixed TRB-A/B primer pool. MiXCR was run by TCRdb on the multiplex PCR reads, yielding one entry per CDR3 protein. The data hold 4,500 to 5,000 distinct CDR3 sequences, with approximately 33% observed a single time. The template was genomic DNA from peripheral blood, not RNA. Germline CDR1 and CDR2: DFQATT and SNEGSKA (reference sequence). The CDR3 runs to 17 residues. V was pared by 0 bases and J by 0 bases, with 6 bases of the junction left unmatched.

The sample consisted of blood. The clonotype was recovered from a human donor with a blood cancer. The J gene is TRBJ1-5, the V gene TRBV20-1, with 9 nucleotides matching TRBD1. The CDR3 reads CSARDRGTGNSNQPQHF. CDR3 in DNA: TGCAGTGCTAGAGATCGGGGGACAGGGAATAGCAATCAGCCCCAGCATTTT.